The rows below give T cell receptor beta chains drawn from one sample of a study of shared clonotypes between healthy human individuals. Generated by immunoSEQ multiplex PCR, the TCRdb table keeps only in-frame clones and is missing some. The profile shows some 1.4 million clones, more than 95% of them singletons. Sequencing used naive CD4+ T cells sorted from blood. These TCRs come from a man between 25 and 39 years old in good health. The CDR3 runs from the conserved cysteine through the conserved F or W. The order of the fields is clone size, D gene, J gene, V gene, CDR3 length, CDR3 DNA, CDR3 protein. A D gene is named only where the DNA matches it firmly. Clone sizes are given selectively: once, few, many, or a class where the clone is expanded.

NA | TRBD2 | TRBJ2-3 | TRBV28 | 14 | TGTGCCAGCAGTTTAAGCGGGAGCCTCGATACGCAGTATTTT | CASSLSGSLDTQYF
NA | TRBD1 | TRBJ2-7 | TRBV6-5 | 15 | TGTGCCAGCAGTTACCCGGGACAGGGCTACTACGAGCAGTACTTC | CASSYPGQGYYEQYF
once | TRBD1 | TRBJ2-3 | TRBV5-1 | 16 | TGCGCCAGCAGCTTGGACAGGGGATCGGTAACAGATACGCAGTATTTT | CASSLDRGSVTDTQYF
NA | TRBD2 | TRBJ2-7 | TRBV5-6 | 16 | TGTGCCAGCAGCCCCACAGGACTAGCGGGATCCTACGAGCAGTACTTC | CASSPTGLAGSYEQYF
few | NA | TRBJ2-7 | TRBV18 | 13 | TGTGCCAGCTCACCGGGCAGCTCCTACGAGCAGTACTTC | CASSPGSSYEQYF
NA | NA | TRBJ2-7 | TRBV6-5 | 13 | TGTGCCAGCAGTCTTACTGGCTCCTACGAGCAGTACTTC | CASSLTGSYEQYF
NA | NA | TRBJ2-5 | TRBV11-2 | 13 | TGTGCCAGCAGCTTAGCAGGGGCGGAGACCCAGTACTTC | CASSLAGAETQYF
once | TRBD1 | TRBJ1-5 | TRBV30 | 13 | TGTGCCTGGAGGGCAGGGGGCGGGCAGCCCCAGCATTTT | CAWRAGGGQPQHF
NA | NA | TRBJ1-3 | TRBV7-9 | 14 | TGTGCCAGCAGCCGGACCGAAGACTCAAACACCATATATTTT | CASSRTEDSNTIYF
NA | NA | TRBJ2-1 | TRBV5-1 | 19 | TGCGCCAGCAGCTTGGCACCCTACCCGCTCCGGAGGGCCCACAATGAGCAGTTCTTC | CASSLAPYPLRRAHNEQFF
once | NA | TRBJ2-7 | TRBV6-6 | 12 | TGTGCCAGCAGTGGCCAGGGCTACGAGCAGTACTTC | CASSGQGYEQYF
NA | TRBD1 | TRBJ2-7 | TRBV7-9 | 15 | TGTGCCAGCAGCTTCGACAGGGACAGCTCCTACGAGCAGTACTTC | CASSFDRDSSYEQYF
NA | NA | TRBJ2-5 | TRBV29-1 | 12 | TGCAGCGTGGCACAGGGCCAAGAGACCCAGTACTTC | CSVAQGQETQYF
NA | TRBD2 | TRBJ2-5 | TRBV5-1 | 14 | TGCGCCAGCAGCTTCGGGCAGGGAGGGGAGACCCAGTACTTC | CASSFGQGGETQYF
once | NA | TRBJ2-3 | TRBV9 | 12 | TGTGCCAGCAGCTCCTCATCAGATACGCAGTATTTT | CASSSSSDTQYF
NA | NA | TRBJ2-7 | TRBV11-2 | 14 | TGTGCCAGCAGCTTAGACAGGGGCGCTAGGGAGCAGTACTTC | CASSLDRGAREQYF
NA | TRBD2 | TRBJ2-1 | TRBV7-3 | 16 | TGTGCCAGCAGCAAATATGCGGGAGGGCCCGACAATGAGCAGTTCTTC | CASSKYAGGPDNEQFF
NA | NA | TRBJ2-7 | TRBV27 | 13 | TGTGCCAGCAGCTCCCTTAAGGCCTACGAGCAGTACTTC | CASSSLKAYEQYF
NA | TRBD2 | TRBJ2-3 | TRBV5-1 | 15 | TGCGCCAGCAGCTTGGCTAGCGGGGTCACAGATACGCAGTATTTT | CASSLASGVTDTQYF
NA | NA | TRBJ2-3 | TRBV27 | 14 | TGTGCCAGCAGTTTAATAGCGCCGACAGATACGCAGTATTTT | CASSLIAPTDTQYF
NA | NA | TRBJ2-7 | TRBV19 | 15 | TGTGCCACCGACTCGGGACATCCGGGGCCCTACGAGCAGTACTTC | CATDSGHPGPYEQYF
NA | TRBD1 | TRBJ2-7 | TRBV5-4 | 15 | TGTGCCAGCAGCCACGGACAGGGGGCGCACTACGAGCAGTACTTC | CASSHGQGAHYEQYF
NA | NA | TRBJ2-1 | TRBV14 | 15 | TGTGCCAGCAGCCACAGGGCCGGGGGTTACAATGAGCAGTTCTTC | CASSHRAGGYNEQFF
NA | NA | TRBJ2-7 | TRBV5-6 | 14 | TGTGCCAGCAGCTTGCGGGGAGAACACTACGAGCAGTACTTC | CASSLRGEHYEQYF